Listed below are T cell receptor beta chains from one sample, sequenced in a study of blood T cell repertoires in COVID-19. The data were produced by immunoSEQ multiplex PCR, yet TCRdb's version contains in-frame clones alone and is incomplete. This table holds just over 650,000 clones, 85% to 90% found once. Sample: peripheral blood. These receptors originate from a woman aged 18-35 years with acute or convalescent COVID-19. Both conserved end residues are part of each CDR3. The D gene is left open where the match is weak. Rows give clone size only sometimes, using once, few, many, or a class for an expanded clone.

clone size: NA; J gene: TRBJ2-2; V gene: TRBV6-2/TRBV6-3; D gene: TRBD2; CDR3 DNA: TGTGCCAGCAGTCCCGGGACTAGTGTAGCCGGGGAGCTGTTTTTT; CDR3 protein: CASSPGTSVAGELFF
clone size: NA; J gene: TRBJ2-1; V gene: TRBV5-5; D gene: NA; CDR3 DNA: TGTGCCAGCAGCCGCCCCGGGGTAAAGTACAATGAGCAGTTCTTC; CDR3 protein: CASSRPGVKYNEQFF
clone size: NA; J gene: TRBJ1-2; V gene: TRBV7-2; D gene: NA; CDR3 DNA: TGTGCCAGCAGCTTAGAAATAGGGGAAGGCTACACCTTC; CDR3 protein: CASSLEIGEGYTF
clone size: NA; J gene: TRBJ2-1; V gene: TRBV5-1; D gene: TRBD2; CDR3 DNA: TGCGCCAGCAGCTTTGGCGGGGGGAGTATCTTCGATGAGCAGTTCTTC; CDR3 protein: CASSFGGGSIFDEQFF
clone size: NA; J gene: TRBJ1-3; V gene: TRBV6-6; D gene: NA; CDR3 DNA: TGTGCCAGCAGCGGGCAGGGCCTTCCTTCTGGAAACACCATATATTTT; CDR3 protein: CASSGQGLPSGNTIYF
clone size: NA; J gene: TRBJ1-2; V gene: TRBV11-2; D gene: TRBD1; CDR3 DNA: TGTGCCAGCAGTTTCTGGGACAGGGGAGACTATGGCTACACCTTC; CDR3 protein: CASSFWDRGDYGYTF
clone size: few; J gene: TRBJ2-7; V gene: TRBV7-9; D gene: TRBD1; CDR3 DNA: TGTGCCAGCAGCAGGACAGGGCTAGACGAGCAGTACTTC; CDR3 protein: CASSRTGLDEQYF
clone size: NA; J gene: TRBJ1-5; V gene: TRBV11-2; D gene: TRBD1; CDR3 DNA: TGTGCCAGCAGCTTAGATGGACAGGGACAGCCCCAGCATTTT; CDR3 protein: CASSLDGQGQPQHF
clone size: NA; J gene: TRBJ1-5; V gene: TRBV19; D gene: NA; CDR3 DNA: TGTGCCAGTAGCCTAGGGGGGGTGAGCAATCAGCCCCAGCATTTT; CDR3 protein: CASSLGGVSNQPQHF
clone size: NA; J gene: TRBJ2-1; V gene: TRBV7-3; D gene: NA; CDR3 DNA: TGTGCCAGCAGCTTAGGTAGCGAGCAGTTCTTC; CDR3 protein: CASSLGSEQFF
clone size: NA; J gene: TRBJ2-7; V gene: TRBV21-1; D gene: NA; CDR3 DNA: TGTGCCAGCAGCAAAGGTAAGAACAGGGCCCTTGGGAACGAGCAGTACTTC; CDR3 protein: CASSKGKNRALGNEQYF
clone size: NA; J gene: TRBJ2-2; V gene: TRBV9; D gene: TRBD1; CDR3 DNA: TGTGCCAGCAGCGTAGGATACAGGGGGTTACCCGGGGAGCTGTTTTTT; CDR3 protein: CASSVGYRGLPGELFF
clone size: NA; J gene: TRBJ2-3; V gene: TRBV18; D gene: NA; CDR3 DNA: TGTGCCAGCTCACCCGTGGAGGCAGGTACGCAGTATTTT; CDR3 protein: CASSPVEAGTQYF
clone size: once; J gene: TRBJ2-1; V gene: TRBV9; D gene: TRBD1; CDR3 DNA: TGTGCAACCGGGACAGGGCTCTACAATGAGCAGTTCTTC; CDR3 protein: CATGTGLYNEQFF
clone size: NA; J gene: TRBJ1-2; V gene: TRBV5-1; D gene: NA; CDR3 DNA: TGCGCCAGCAGCTTGGTACAGGCTGGTGGCTACACCTTC; CDR3 protein: CASSLVQAGGYTF
clone size: NA; J gene: TRBJ1-4; V gene: TRBV9; D gene: NA; CDR3 DNA: TGTGCCAGCAGCGTATCGGGGGAGGTGCTGGCAACTAATGAAAAACTGTTTTTT; CDR3 protein: CASSVSGEVLATNEKLFF
clone size: NA; J gene: TRBJ1-1; V gene: TRBV10-3; D gene: NA; CDR3 DNA: TGTGCCATCAGTGAGACCAGGGAGGTAGGTGCTTTCTTT; CDR3 protein: CAISETREVGAFF
clone size: few; J gene: TRBJ2-1; V gene: TRBV5-1; D gene: NA; CDR3 DNA: TGCGCCAGCAGGGTTAGGGGGTTCTTC; CDR3 protein: CASRVRGFF
clone size: NA; J gene: TRBJ1-5; V gene: TRBV6-2/TRBV6-3; D gene: NA; CDR3 DNA: TGTGCCAGCAGCCCCCAACTTCAGCCCCAGCATTTT; CDR3 protein: CASSPQLQPQHF
clone size: NA; J gene: TRBJ1-2; V gene: TRBV6-5; D gene: NA; CDR3 DNA: TGTGCCAGCAGTCCAAGGACAGCCGTTAACTATGGCTACACCTTC; CDR3 protein: CASSPRTAVNYGYTF
clone size: NA; J gene: TRBJ2-2; V gene: TRBV4-1; D gene: NA; CDR3 DNA: TGCGCCAGCAGCCAAGGAGGTGGGGGGTATTTCACCGGGGAGCTGTTTTTT; CDR3 protein: CASSQGGGGYFTGELFF
clone size: NA; J gene: TRBJ1-2; V gene: TRBV4-1; D gene: TRBD1; CDR3 DNA: TGCGCCAGCAGCCATAACGGACAGGGGAGTCGCTACACCTTC; CDR3 protein: CASSHNGQGSRYTF
clone size: NA; J gene: TRBJ2-1; V gene: TRBV7-7; D gene: NA; CDR3 DNA: TGTGCCAGCAGCTTGGGGCAGGTGGGTGAGCAGTTCTTC; CDR3 protein: CASSLGQVGEQFF
clone size: once; J gene: TRBJ1-3; V gene: TRBV6-5; D gene: NA; CDR3 DNA: TGTGCCAGCAAGCGGAGCTCTGGAAACACCATATATTTT; CDR3 protein: CASKRSSGNTIYF
clone size: once; J gene: TRBJ1-3; V gene: TRBV2; D gene: NA; CDR3 DNA: TGTGCCAGCAGTGAACGGCAGGGCCGAAGAAACACCATATATTTT; CDR3 protein: CASSERQGRRNTIYF
clone size: NA; J gene: TRBJ2-3; V gene: TRBV5-1; D gene: TRBD1; CDR3 DNA: TGCGCCAGCAGCGCTTACAGGGGGCTCACAGATACGCAGTATTTT; CDR3 protein: CASSAYRGLTDTQYF
clone size: NA; J gene: TRBJ1-2; V gene: TRBV6-2/TRBV6-3; D gene: NA; CDR3 DNA: TGTGCCAGCAGTTACGGGCACACTAACTATGGCTACACCTTC; CDR3 protein: CASSYGHTNYGYTF
clone size: NA; J gene: TRBJ2-3; V gene: TRBV7-2; D gene: TRBD1; CDR3 DNA: TGTGCCAGCGAGGGGGCCGGGGATACGCAGTATTTT; CDR3 protein: CASEGAGDTQYF
clone size: NA; J gene: TRBJ1-3; V gene: TRBV10-2; D gene: NA; CDR3 DNA: TGCGCCAGCGGGGTTGACAGGCGCTCTGGAAACACCATATATTTT; CDR3 protein: CASGVDRRSGNTIYF
clone size: once; J gene: TRBJ1-2; V gene: TRBV5-1; D gene: TRBD1; CDR3 DNA: TGCGCCAGCAGCTTACTTACCGCCGGACAGGGGTCGGGTGGCTACACCTTC; CDR3 protein: CASSLLTAGQGSGGYTF
clone size: NA; J gene: TRBJ2-5; V gene: TRBV4-1; D gene: TRBD2; CDR3 DNA: TGCGCCAGCAGCCAACTATTGGGCGGGGGGGATCAAGAGACCCAGTACTTC; CDR3 protein: CASSQLLGGGDQETQYF
clone size: NA; J gene: TRBJ1-2; V gene: TRBV6-5; D gene: TRBD1; CDR3 DNA: TGTGCCAGCCTGATACAGGGGGCGGTCAACTATGGCTACACCTTC; CDR3 protein: CASLIQGAVNYGYTF
clone size: few; J gene: TRBJ1-2; V gene: TRBV4-1; D gene: TRBD1; CDR3 DNA: TGCGCCAGCAGCCAGAGACAGGGGGGGAATGGCTACACCTTC; CDR3 protein: CASSQRQGGNGYTF
clone size: NA; J gene: TRBJ1-2; V gene: TRBV4-3; D gene: NA; CDR3 DNA: TGCGCCAGCAGCCAAGATCAGGGGAACTATGGCTACACCTTC; CDR3 protein: CASSQDQGNYGYTF
clone size: NA; J gene: TRBJ2-3; V gene: TRBV10-3; D gene: NA; CDR3 DNA: TGTGCCATCAGTGAGTCATCCATGAGAGCAGATACGCAGTATTTT; CDR3 protein: CAISESSMRADTQYF
clone size: NA; J gene: TRBJ2-7; V gene: TRBV7-2; D gene: NA; CDR3 DNA: TGTGCCAGCAGCTTAGTAGCGGACTCCTACGAGCAGTACTTC; CDR3 protein: CASSLVADSYEQYF
clone size: once; J gene: TRBJ1-4; V gene: TRBV5-1; D gene: NA; CDR3 DNA: TGCGCCAGCAGCGAAAAGTGGTTAGCTAATGAAAAACTGTTTTTT; CDR3 protein: CASSEKWLANEKLFF
clone size: NA; J gene: TRBJ1-6; V gene: TRBV30; D gene: NA; CDR3 DNA: TGTGCCTGGAGTAAGAGGGTACTCCACTTT; CDR3 protein: CAWSKRVLHF
clone size: NA; J gene: TRBJ2-1; V gene: TRBV7-9; D gene: NA; CDR3 DNA: TGTGCCAGCTACGACAGGCTCGACAATGAGCAGTTCTTC; CDR3 protein: CASYDRLDNEQFF
clone size: NA; J gene: TRBJ2-6; V gene: TRBV4-3; D gene: NA; CDR3 DNA: TGCGCCAGCAGCCAAGAGGGGAGCTCTGGGGCCAACGTCCTGACTTTC; CDR3 protein: CASSQEGSSGANVLTF
clone size: once; J gene: TRBJ2-7; V gene: TRBV30; D gene: TRBD1; CDR3 DNA: TGTGCCTGGAAACCGACAGGGGCACTCGGCGAGCAGTACTTC; CDR3 protein: CAWKPTGALGEQYF
clone size: NA; J gene: TRBJ2-3; V gene: TRBV6-5; D gene: TRBD1; CDR3 DNA: TGTGCCAGCAGTTGGGACAGGGAGGTGCAGTATTTT; CDR3 protein: CASSWDREVQYF
clone size: NA; J gene: TRBJ1-1; V gene: TRBV2; D gene: NA; CDR3 DNA: TGTGCCAGCAGGGGGACTCGGATGATCGCTGAAGCTTTCTTT; CDR3 protein: CASRGTRMIAEAFF
clone size: NA; J gene: TRBJ1-3; V gene: TRBV7-8; D gene: NA; CDR3 DNA: TGTGCCAGCAGCCCGGGGGGCGCCCCGCGGAACACCATATATTTT; CDR3 protein: CASSPGGAPRNTIYF
clone size: NA; J gene: TRBJ1-6; V gene: TRBV5-6; D gene: TRBD1; CDR3 DNA: TGTGCCAGCAGCTACCGGACAGGGGCAAATAATTCACCCCTCCACTTT; CDR3 protein: CASSYRTGANNSPLHF
clone size: NA; J gene: TRBJ1-2; V gene: TRBV7-2; D gene: NA; CDR3 DNA: TGTGCCAGCAGCCGTCTTAGTAACTATGGCTACACCTTC; CDR3 protein: CASSRLSNYGYTF